A single T cell receptor (beta chain) is shown here with its context. Its antigen is not known. This sample is drawn from a study of T cell responses to AZD1222 COVID-19 vaccine. Study-level findings and limits: Donors, mostly white British, included more females; clonal diversity was possibly underestimated.

The table came from immunoSEQ multiplex PCR; TCRdb's copy has only in-frame clones and leaves some out. The sample holds approximately 96,000 clones, just over 85% seen once. The CDR3 has 13 residues. Trimming cost V 0 bases and J 9 bases; bases outside gene matches: 1. Germline V CDR1 and CDR2: SGHRS, YFSETQ. The sample in question was peripheral blood, obtained 28 days after the second AZD1222 dose. The chain recombines TRBV5-1 with TRBJ2-7; TRBD2 matches at 12 bases. The TCR originated in an adult who received the AZD1222 COVID-19 vaccine. The CDR3 sequence: CASSLELAGGQYF. The CDR3 region has the DNA TGCGCCAGCAGCTTGGAACTAGCGGGGGGGCAGTACTTC.